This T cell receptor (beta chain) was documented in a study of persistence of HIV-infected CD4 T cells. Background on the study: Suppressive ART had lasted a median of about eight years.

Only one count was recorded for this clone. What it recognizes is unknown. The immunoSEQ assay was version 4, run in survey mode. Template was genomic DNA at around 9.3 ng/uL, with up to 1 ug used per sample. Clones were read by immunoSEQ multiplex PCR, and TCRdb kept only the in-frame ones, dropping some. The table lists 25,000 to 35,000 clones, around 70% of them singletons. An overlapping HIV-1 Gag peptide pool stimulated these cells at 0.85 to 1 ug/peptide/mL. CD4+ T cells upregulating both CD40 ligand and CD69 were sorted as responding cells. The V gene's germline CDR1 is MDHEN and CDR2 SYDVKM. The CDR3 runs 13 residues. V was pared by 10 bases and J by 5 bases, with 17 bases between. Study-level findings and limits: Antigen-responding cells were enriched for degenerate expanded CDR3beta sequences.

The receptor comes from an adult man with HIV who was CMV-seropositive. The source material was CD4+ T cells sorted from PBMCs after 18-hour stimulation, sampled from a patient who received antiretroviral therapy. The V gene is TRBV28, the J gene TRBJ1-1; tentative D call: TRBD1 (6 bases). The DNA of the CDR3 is TGTGCCATCCAACCCGGGGGCGAGACTGAAGCTTTCTTT. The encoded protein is CAIQPGGETEAFF. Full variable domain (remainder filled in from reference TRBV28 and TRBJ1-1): DVKVTQSSRYLVKRTGEKVFLECVQDMDHENMFWYRQDPGLGLRLIYFSYDVKMKEKGDIPEGYSVSREKKERFSLILESASTNQTSMYLCAIQPGGETEAFFGQGTRLTVV.